This T cell receptor (beta chain) was sequenced in a study of Ad26.COV2.S vaccination and SARS-CoV-2 variants. On the study more broadly: Sample donor was a member of the COV1001 Ad26.COV2.S trial arm.

A remark on this clone: The antigen is undetermined.

The data were produced by immunoSEQ multiplex PCR, yet TCRdb's version contains in-frame clones alone and is incomplete. The sample includes around 450,000 clones, roughly 88% of them seen just once. This sample's treatment: roughly 20 received Ad26.COV2.S at low or high dose, single or two shots; 5 received placebo; per-sample allocation not given. Collection of samples fell on day 63 after the first vaccine or placebo injection. Overall study findings and caveats: Using TCR breadth and depth analyses may have led to underestimated total T cell responses.

The CDR3 has 15 amino acids. Between the trimmed V and J ends, which lost 5 bases and 0 bases, there was a span of 14 bases. Germline V gene data show CDR1 as SGHVS and CDR2 as FNYEAQ. The clonotype originates from a person between 18 and 65 years old who received the Ad26.COV2.S COVID-19 vaccine or a placebo. Sequenced material: peripheral blood, taken in a trial of Ad26.COV2.S vaccine versus placebo. V usage is TRBV7-6 and J usage is TRBJ2-7, with D possibly matching TRBD2 (7 bases). CDR3 bases: TGTGCCAGCAGCCCAGTGGCGGGGGCCTCCTACGAGCAGTACTTC. It encodes CASSPVAGASYEQYF. The variable domain in full, completed from reference TRBV7-6 and TRBJ2-7, reads GAGVSQSPRYKVTKRGQDVALRCDPISGHVSLYWYRQALGQGPEFLTYFNYEAQQDKSGLPNDRFSAERPEGSISTLTIQRTEQRDSAMYRCASSPVAGASYEQYFGPGTRLTVT.